Sequencing of this T cell receptor beta chain was carried out in a study of blood T cell repertoires in COVID-19. Trimming cost V 5 bases and J 1 base, with 20 bases left between them. CDR1 GTSNPN and CDR2 SVGIG come from the germline V gene (reference sequence). CDR3 length equals 16 residues. Data came from immunoSEQ multiplex PCR; TCRdb stores just in-frame clones and leaves some out. The sample shows about 140,000 clones, over 60% of them seen only once. This clone showed up just once. The chain links TRBV30 to TRBJ1-1, with D possibly TRBD1 on 6 matching bases. Material: peripheral blood. The clonotype comes from a woman older than 75 with active or convalescent COVID-19. CDR3 sequence: CAWGRGKVLRNTEAFF. DNA of the CDR3: TGTGCCTGGGGAAGGGGGAAGGTGTTGAGGAACACTGAAGCTTTCTTT.